Listed here are 6 T cell receptor beta chains from one sample, sequenced in a study of blood T cells in healthy people across ages. Alongside a J-beta primer mix, a sample-barcoded 5' primer served in a second PCR lasting roughly 7 to 12 cycles. Using its own MiXCR run on the 5' RACE reads, TCRdb lists one record per CDR3 protein. The sample contains fewer than 900,000 distinct CDR3 sequences, 35% to 40% of which appear only once. Sequenced: blood. All receptors come from a young man in good health.

J is TRBJ1-4 and V is TRBV20-1; 7 bases align to TRBD1. CDR3 length equals 14 residues. V lost 5 bases to trimming and J lost 0 bases; unmatched junction nucleotides: 3. Germline V gene lookup returns CDR1 DFQATT and CDR2 SNEGSKA (reference sequence). The CDR3 loop is CSAEGAATNEKLFF. In nucleotides, the CDR3 is TGCAGTGCTGAGGGGGCAGCAACTAATGAAAAACTGTTTTTT.

This clonotype showed up many times. The chain is built from TRBV12-3 or TRBV12-4 and TRBJ2-1; 8 bases fit TRBD1. The CDR3 extends over 15 amino acids. V was pared by 7 bases and J by 5 bases, with 10 bases of the junction left unmatched. The CDR3 loop is CASTQDRVGDNEQFF. The DNA for the CDR3 is TGTGCCAGCACCCAGGACAGGGTCGGAGACAATGAGCAGTTCTTC.

The CDR3 bases are TGTGCCAGCAGCCACGGGACAGGGAGGTATGAGCAGTACTTC. This translates into CASSHGTGRYEQYF. The rearrangement links TRBV4-2 to TRBJ2-7, with 9 bases matching TRBD1. The CDR3 loop spans 14 amino acids. V lost 3 bases to trimming and J lost 7 bases; unmatched junction nucleotides: 7. The germline gives CDR1 LGHNA, CDR2 YNFKEQ.

The chain links TRBV25-1 to TRBJ2-5; weak D call: TRBD1 (5 bases). V lost 11 bases, J lost 3 bases, and 16 bases lay in between. Germline V CDR1 and CDR2: MGHDK, SYGVNS. This CDR3 is built from 13 residues. The CDR3 here is CAGQTGGEETQYF. The CDR3 DNA sequence: TGTGCCGGCCAAACAGGTGGGGAAGAGACCCAGTACTTC.

This clonotype was detected ten times or more. The genes are TRBV4-2 and TRBJ2-5, with 12 positions matching TRBD2. Germline V gene data show CDR1 as LGHNA and CDR2 as YNFKEQ. With 0 bases clipped from V and 11 bases from J, the junction kept 13 bases outside the gene matches. CDR3 length: 17 amino acids. As DNA, the CDR3 is TGTGCCAGCAGCCAAGATGGGCTAGCGGGGGGGCCCAATGAGCAGTACTTC. As protein: CASSQDGLAGGPNEQYF.

The CDR3 nucleotides read TGTGCCAGCAGCCCGGGACCGGGACAGGGGGTTACAACTAATGAAAAACTGTTTTTT. This gives the protein CASSPGPGQGVTTNEKLFF. The chain uses TRBV5-5 and TRBJ1-4, with TRBD1 matching 11 bases. The CDR3 spans 19 residues. V dropped 4 bases and J dropped 0; count of bases not matched to a gene: 11. Germline V gives CDR1 SGHKS, CDR2 YYEKEE (reference sequence).